This T cell receptor (beta chain) derives from a study of cytomegalovirus exposure and HLA in healthy donors. Donors were nominally healthy when sampled, though unrecorded immune exposures were likely. Primers included in the PCR were 60 Vbeta and 13 Jbeta primers. The table came from immunoSEQ multiplex PCR; TCRdb's copy has only in-frame clones and leaves some out. Of 100,000 to 150,000 clones detected, 74% appear once; the ten largest clones hold approximately 5.4%. Germline values: CDR1 SNHLY, CDR2 FYNNEI. The V end was cut by 2 bases, the J end by 0 bases, with 5 bases between. This CDR3 is 15 amino acids long. Study-wide points: Later, TCR association rates were found to vary by HLA locus, highest for DRB1 and lowest for HLA-C.

Notes on this clone: As yet, its antigen is unknown.

The sequence derives from a woman in her forties or fifties in good health and CMV-seropositive. Sequences were obtained from PBMCs. The chain uses TRBV2 and TRBJ2-6; the D is unclear. The DNA of the CDR3 is TGTGCCAGCAGTGAATTAGTCTCTGGGGCCAACGTCCTGACTTTC. Translating it yields CASSELVSGANVLTF.